This T cell receptor beta chain was recovered during a study of blood T cells in healthy people across ages (dated by TCRdb to between 2015 and 2017). About the investigation overall: Template switching captured roughly one uniquely barcoded TCR beta cDNA molecule per two T cells in model experiments. The study measured age-related changes in TCR beta repertoire diversity using deep sequencing normalized with unique cDNA molecular identifiers. To avoid experimental bias, donors of different ages were spread randomly across the sequencing lanes. Four age groups were formed from the donors: young (average roughly 15 years), middle-aged (approximately 42), aged (about 68) and long-lived (82). The study analyzed two additional independent replicas of 1 million unique cDNA reads from the same blood draw for two donors, one aged 18 to 30 and one aged 80 or older. The investigation overall reported the following: Observed TCR beta diversity correlated strongly with the percentage of naive T cells measured by flow cytometry. Estimates of total diversity from one million sequenced T cells were regarded as lower bounds and underestimates. Bulk unsorted PBMC profiling prevented conclusive comparison of naive and antigen-experienced compartments. As age increased, observed TCR beta diversity per million T cells dropped in a roughly linear way, and a significant reduction was already evident by age around 41. Donor CMV infection status was unknown, potentially confounding age-related changes in expanded clonotypes. Compared with the aged group, more naive CD4+ T cells, fewer expanded clones and increased TCR diversity were shown by the long-lived group, suggesting age selection.

The receptor library was made with 5' RACE. The reads were generated on an Illumina HiSeq 2500. A second about 7 to 12 cycle PCR used a sample-barcoded 5' primer and a J-beta primer mix. A template-switch 5' adaptor carrying 12 random nucleotides introduced a unique molecular identifier onto each TCR beta cDNA molecule. Each sample yielded at least 2.5 million CDR3-containing paired-end reads. First-strand cDNA was synthesized from all RNA with the Mint cDNA synthesis kit, primed by a TRBC-specific oligonucleotide. After uracil-DNA glycosylase treatment, a first 18-cycle PCR used universal primers M1SS and BC2_uni_R on all cDNA. On the authors' methods: Each sample was normalized by randomly selecting 1 million high-quality reads, each carrying a distinct molecular identifier. Reads with shared molecular identifiers were discarded instead of being binned into consensus sequences. CDR3 identification, clonotype clustering and error correction used MiTCR with a Q25 quality threshold and the strictest error-elimination algorithm. A nonparametric unseen species model with Euler transformation was used to estimate a lower bound on total TCR beta diversity. TCRdb passed the public sequencing reads through fastp at Q25 and MiXCR, retaining productive beta sequences. Merged by CDR3 protein, the rows form single entries marked with the most common genes and DNA. The V and J calls here are based on TCRdb, not the publication. The sample yields about 760,000 distinct CDR3 sequences; around three fifths were counted once. The ten top clones hold roughly 25% of the sample.

In regard to this clonotype: The antigen it binds to is not known. Base qualities are not at hand, and no much larger clone is one base apart.

Systemically healthy Caucasian individuals from Russia, some 36 in total and aged about 6 to 95 years, were included as donors. Each donor gave 8 to 10 milliliters of peripheral blood, drawn into EDTA-treated Vacutainer tubes. Ficoll-Paque density-gradient centrifugation was used to isolate PBMCs, with at least 6 million per sample. Trizol reagent was used to extract total RNA from the PBMCs, yielding at least 6 micrograms per sample. For every donor, an aliquot of PBMCs went through flow cytometry to measure the percentages of naive CD45RAhigh/CD27high T cells. This receptor was identified in a man aged 35 to 55 in good health. The sequenced material came from blood.

The sequence in DNA is TGTGCCAGCAGTTCCCGCCCCATGAATGAGCAGTACTTC. It specifies CASSSRPMNEQYF. This receptor chain uses TRBV12-3 or TRBV12-4 and TRBJ2-7, with the D gene call left open. V was cut back by 4 bases and J by 7 bases, leaving a gap of 14 bases between them. The CDR3 goes from the cysteine to the phenylalanine over 13 residues. The read is trimmed to its CDR3 DNA, 39 bases read in frame from base 1.